These 11 T cell receptor beta chains were all obtained from the same sample, sequenced in a study of cytomegalovirus exposure and HLA in healthy donors. PCR used 60 Vbeta primers and 13 Jbeta primers. Data came from immunoSEQ multiplex PCR; TCRdb stores just in-frame clones and leaves some out. The sample contains more than 110,000 clones, around 80% of which appear only once. The material sequenced was PBMCs. These receptors originate from a man aged 35-49 years in good health and CMV-seropositive.

This chain joins TRBV19 and TRBJ1-2; 10 bases fit TRBD1. Trimming at V came to 8 bases and at J to 3 bases, leaving 9 bases not matched to a gene. This CDR3 contains 15 residues. CDR1 LNHDA and CDR2 SQIVND come from the germline V gene (reference sequence). CDR3 in DNA: TGTGCCAGTGCTCTGGTCGGGACAGGGGACTATGGCTACACCTTC. Protein: CASALVGTGDYGYTF.

This clone was counted only a few times. The genes are TRBV6-5 and TRBJ2-7; D is perhaps TRBD1 (6 bases). This CDR3 region has 15 residues. V was clipped by 0 bases and J by 2 bases, with 11 bases between them. The germline V gene has CDR1 MNHEY and CDR2 SVGAGI. The CDR3, as DNA: TGTGCCAGCAGTTACTCGAGGGACAAAGCCTACGAGCAGTACTTC. The encoded protein is CASSYSRDKAYEQYF.

The rearrangement links TRBV7-8 to TRBJ1-2, with D hard to call. The CDR3 contains 11 residues. Germline-derived CDR1 and CDR2 are SGHVS and FQNEAQ. V shed 5 bases and J shed 8 bases, with 9 bases lying between them. In DNA, the CDR3 is TGTGCCAGCAGCACCCACGAGGGCTACACCTTC. Residues: CASSTHEGYTF. Using reference TRBV7-8 and TRBJ1-2 for the parts outside the CDR3, the full variable domain is GAGVSQSPRYKVAKRGQDVALRCDPISGHVSLFWYQQALGQGPEFLTYFQNEAQLDKSGLPSDRFFAERPEGSVSTLKIQRTQQEDSAVYLCASSTHEGYTFGSGTRLTVV.

This sequence joins TRBV7-9 and TRBJ2-7; 7 positions agree with TRBD2. J was trimmed by 2 bases and V by 3 bases; bases with no gene match: 4. In germline, CDR1 is SEHNR, CDR2 FQNEAQ (reference sequence). CDR3 size: 14 residues. The CDR3 DNA reads TGTGCCAGCAGCTTCGTGGGAGGGCCCTACGAGCAGTACTTC. It specifies CASSFVGGPYEQYF.

V gene TRBV23-1 combines with J gene TRBJ2-7; 12 nucleotides align to TRBD1. TRBV23-1 is flagged as an ORF with uncertain function. This CDR3 contains 17 residues. V lost 0 bases and J lost 4; bases outside the gene matches: 7. The CDR3 coding sequence is TGCGCCAGCAGTCAATCGCGGGGACAGGGGGCAGGGTACGAGCAGTACTTC. Protein sequence: CASSQSRGQGAGYEQYF.

The chain joins TRBV5-5 to TRBJ1-2, with D unresolved. V shed 0 bases and J shed 9 bases, with 12 bases lying between them. From germline, CDR1 is SGHKS and CDR2 YYEKEE (reference sequence). The CDR3 spans 13 residues. CDR3 sequence reads: CASSLANAFRYTF. The CDR3 DNA is TGTGCCAGCAGCTTGGCCAACGCGTTCCGCTACACCTTC.

The V gene is TRBV2, the J gene TRBJ1-1; 7 bases fit TRBD1. The CDR3 covers 14 residues. Trimming took 7 bases from V and 1 from J; bases not matched to a gene: 6. CDR1 is SNHLY, CDR2 FYNNEI, per germline. CDR3 sequence reads: CASTYDRANTEAFF. The CDR3 DNA is TGTGCCAGCACTTACGACAGGGCGAACACTGAAGCTTTCTTT.

This clone was counted a few times. The chain couples TRBV7-2 to TRBJ2-2; TRBD2 aligns across 10 bases. The CDR3 spans 15 residues. Germline loops: CDR1 SGHTA, CDR2 FQGNSA. V was clipped by 2 bases and J by 12 bases; unmatched bases: 9. CDR3 residues: CASSLSALAGAKLFF. As DNA, the CDR3 is TGTGCCAGCAGCTTATCGGCGCTAGCGGGAGCGAAGCTGTTTTTT.

The chain is built from TRBV30 and TRBJ1-1; tentatively, D is TRBD1 (6 bases). Between the trimmed V and J ends, which lost 3 bases and 8 bases, there was a span of 13 bases. This CDR3 comprises 12 residues. Germline CDR1 GTSNPN, CDR2 SVGIG (reference sequence). The DNA of the CDR3 is TGTGCCTGGAGAGCAGGGGCGCTCGAAGCTTTCTTT. This sequence encodes CAWRAGALEAFF.

This clone was seen only a few times. The junction departs from the called germline gene at one end, perhaps through a read error. The gene calls are TRBV14 and TRBJ1-4; D is undetermined. CDR1 and CDR2 from the germline V gene are SGHDN and FVKESK. The CDR3 totals 14 residues. CDR3 in amino acids: CASSQVGLDGVLAF. In nucleotides, the CDR3 is TGTGCCAGCAGCCAAGTGGGTTTGGATGGTGTTCTAGCTTTT.

The chain couples TRBV5-1 to TRBJ1-2; no reliable D call. The CDR3 length is 15 residues. Per the germline V gene, CDR1 is SGHRS and CDR2 is YFSETQ. Deletions cut 0 bases from V and 7 bases from J, with 16 bases between. The CDR3 sequence: CASSLEGDTSSGYTF. The CDR3 bases are TGCGCCAGCAGCTTGGAGGGAGACACGTCGAGTGGCTACACCTTC.